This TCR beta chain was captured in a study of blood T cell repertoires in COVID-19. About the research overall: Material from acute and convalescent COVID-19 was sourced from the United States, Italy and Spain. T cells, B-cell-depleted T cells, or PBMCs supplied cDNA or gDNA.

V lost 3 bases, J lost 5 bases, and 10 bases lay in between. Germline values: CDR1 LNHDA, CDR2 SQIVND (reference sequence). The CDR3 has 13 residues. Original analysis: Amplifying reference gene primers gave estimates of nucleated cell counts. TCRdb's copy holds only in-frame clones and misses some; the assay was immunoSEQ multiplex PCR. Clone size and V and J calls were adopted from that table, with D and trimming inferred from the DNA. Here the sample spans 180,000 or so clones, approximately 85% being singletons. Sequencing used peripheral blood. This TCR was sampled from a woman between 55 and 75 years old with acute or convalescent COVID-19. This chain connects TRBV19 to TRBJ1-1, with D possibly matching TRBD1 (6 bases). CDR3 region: CASSIRRGTEAFF. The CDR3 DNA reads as TGTGCCAGTAGTATCCGCAGGGGAACTGAAGCTTTCTTT.